The 31 T cell receptor beta chains below come from one sample, sequenced in a study of regulatory T cells in long-lasting Graves disease. In building TCR beta libraries, iRepertoire HTBI primers were used together with Arm-PCR of CDR3 regions. MiXCR, applied by TCRdb to the multiplex PCR reads, yields one record per CDR3 protein. The sample yields 440,000 or so distinct CDR3 sequences, about 15% seen once. The time point is: newly diagnosed GD, antithyroid drugs for less than 3 months. Preparation of the TCR library used RNA extracted from PBMCs. The sample also formed part of further work on T cells in Graves' hyperthyroidism and ophthalmopathy.

Sequencing was performed on peripheral blood mononuclear cells (PBMCs), taken at new diagnosis, from a patient treated with antithyroid drugs. The source is a young woman with Graves disease.

This clonotype came up many times. The chain joins TRBV11-2 to TRBJ1-5; 7 nucleotides agree with TRBD1. The CDR3 is 15 amino acids. V trimming: 0 bases; J trimming: 7 bases; junction bases outside the gene matches: 6. The germline CDR1 and CDR2 sequences are SGHAT and FQNNGV. Here the CDR3 DNA reads TGTGCCAGCAGCTTAGATGGTCAGGGGGGCCAGCCCCAGCATTTT. Translated: CASSLDGQGGQPQHF. The full variable domain, rest sourced from reference TRBV11-2 and TRBJ1-5, is EAGVAQSPRYKIIEKRQSVAFWCNPISGHATLYWYQQILGQGPKLLIQFQNNGVVDDSQLPKDRFSAERLKGVDSTLKIQPAKLEDSAVYLCASSLDGQGGQPQHFGDGTRLSIL.

This clonotype showed up many times. The chain recombines TRBV28 with TRBJ1-2, with D possibly TRBD1 on 5 matching bases. V lost 7 bases and J lost 0, with 12 bases in between. The CDR3 has 14 amino acids. From germline, CDR1 is MDHEN and CDR2 SYDVKM. The CDR3: CASTGDGSNYGYTF. DNA of the CDR3: TGTGCCAGCACCGGGGACGGTTCTAACTATGGCTACACCTTC.

This clonotype was recorded many times. The chain has TRBV27 and TRBJ1-4, with D unresolved. CDR3 length: 16 residues. CDR1 is MNHEY and CDR2 is SMNVEV in the germline V gene (reference sequence). V was clipped by 5 bases and J by 0 bases, with 13 bases between them. The CDR3, as DNA: TGTGCCAGCAGTCCCTGGTTAACACCAACTAATGAAAAACTGTTTTTT. Its translation is CASSPWLTPTNEKLFF.

This clonotype was observed a handful of times. J is TRBJ2-3 and V is TRBV10-1; D may match TRBD1 or TRBD2 (5 bases each). This CDR3 contains 14 residues. The V gene's germline CDR1 is WNHNN and CDR2 SYGVQD (reference sequence). Trimming took 6 bases from V and 1 from J, leaving 11 bases between them. Written as DNA, the CDR3 is TGCGCCAGCAGCACCGGGACGGGCACAGATACGCAGTATTTT. Residues: CASSTGTGTDTQYF.

This clonotype occurred many times. The J gene is TRBJ1-1, the V gene TRBV2; D unresolved. CDR1 is SNHLY and CDR2 is FYNNEI in the germline V gene. The CDR3 is 13 amino acids. V gave up 7 bases and J gave up 1 base, with 10 bases separating them. The CDR3 protein is CASKAESNTEAFF. CDR3 bases: TGTGCCAGCAAGGCCGAGTCGAACACTGAAGCTTTCTTT. The whole variable domain, remainder taken from reference TRBV2 and TRBJ1-1, is EPEVTQTPSHQVTQMGQEVILRCVPISNHLYFYWYRQILGQKVEFLVSFYNNEISEKSEIFDDQFSVERPDGSNFTLKIRSTKLEDSAMYFCASKAESNTEAFFGQGTRLTVV.

This clonotype was picked up a small number of times. The V call is TRBV20-1, the J call TRBJ2-2; the D gene is possibly TRBD1 (6 bases). The CDR3 sequence is 14 residues long. V lost 5 bases, J lost 1 base, and 11 bases lay in between. Germline CDR1 reads DFQATT; CDR2 reads SNEGSKA (reference sequence). The CDR3 DNA reads TGCAGTGCTCGATGGACAGTGAACACCGGGGAGCTGTTTTTT. Its protein is CSARWTVNTGELFF.

In its sample, this clonotype was seen many times. This chain links TRBV30 with TRBJ2-1; D remains unclear. CDR3 size: 13 residues. Germline V lookup: CDR1 GTSNPN, CDR2 SVGIG (reference sequence). V lost 4 bases and J lost 2, with 9 bases in between. CDR3 protein: CAWNEVAYNEQFF. As DNA, the CDR3 is TGTGCCTGGAACGAGGTTGCCTACAATGAGCAGTTCTTC.

The J gene is TRBJ1-1, the V gene TRBV7-2; D is undetermined. The CDR3 contains 11 residues. Trimming cost V 5 bases and J 3 bases, with 4 bases left between them. Germline-derived CDR1 and CDR2 are SGHTA and FQGNSA. Here the CDR3 DNA reads TGTGCCAGCAGCGCGCACACTGAAGCTTTCTTT. Its translation: CASSAHTEAFF. Full variable domain (missing parts from reference TRBV7-2 and TRBJ1-1): GAGVSQSPSNKVTEKGKDVELRCDPISGHTALYWYRQSLGQGLEFLIYFQGNSAPDKSGLPSDRFSAERTGGSVSTLTIQRTQQEDSAVYLCASSAHTEAFFGQGTRLTVV.

The rearrangement links TRBV9 to TRBJ1-1; possibly TRBD1 for D (6 bases). Germline CDR1 SGDLS, CDR2 YYNGEE. V was clipped by 0 bases and J by 4 bases, with 16 bases between them. The CDR3 loop spans 16 amino acids. The CDR3 coding sequence is TGTGCCAGCAGCGTAGCGTCAGGGGCTTTGGGCACTGAAGCTTTCTTT. This encodes CASSVASGALGTEAFF.

Many counts were recorded for this clonotype. V usage is TRBV27 and J usage is TRBJ2-3; D possibly matches TRBD1 or TRBD2 (5 bases each). Trimming took 0 bases from V and 2 from J, leaving 9 bases between them. Germline loops: CDR1 MNHEY, CDR2 SMNVEV (reference sequence). This CDR3 is built from 15 residues. CDR3 loop: CASSLSVGTTDTQYF. In DNA, the CDR3 is TGTGCCAGCAGTTTATCGGTAGGGACCACAGATACGCAGTATTTT.

This clonotype was picked up many times. This rearrangement joins TRBV20-1 to TRBJ2-7, with 9 bases fitting TRBD2. Germline CDR1 DFQATT, CDR2 SNEGSKA (reference sequence). The CDR3 consists of 14 residues. The ends lost 5 bases at V and 2 bases at J; junction bases unmatched: 7. CDR3 loop: CSAWDLAGTYEQYF. The CDR3 coding sequence is TGCAGTGCTTGGGACCTAGCGGGGACCTACGAGCAGTACTTC.

The chain is built from TRBV19 and TRBJ1-4; no definite D call. The V gene lost 10 bases and the J gene lost 3 bases, with 12 bases spanning the gap. The CDR3 totals 13 residues. Germline CDR1 is LNHDA and CDR2 is SQIVND (reference sequence). The CDR3 reads CATAENSNEKLFF. The CDR3, as DNA: TGTGCCACCGCTGAAAATTCTAATGAAAAACTGTTTTTT.

There are many counts of this clonotype. The chain joins TRBV7-2 to TRBJ2-5; perhaps TRBD1 as D (6 bases). The CDR3 extends over 16 amino acids. V lost 1 base, J lost 4 bases, and 16 bases lay in between. CDR1 and CDR2 from the germline V gene are SGHTA and FQGNSA. The CDR3 loop is CASSLGPGWGRETQYF. DNA of the CDR3: TGTGCCAGCAGCTTAGGCCCTGGTTGGGGGCGAGAGACCCAGTACTTC.

Points on this clonotype: A much larger clone lies one base from this, so it may be a read error. The V gene is TRBV4-3, the J gene TRBJ2-7, with a tentative D call TRBD2 (7 bases). Germline V gives CDR1 LGHNA, CDR2 YSLEER. The CDR3 has 15 residues. CDR3 loop: CASSQDLGGLYEQHF. The DNA of the CDR3 is TGCGCCAGCAGCCAAGATCTGGGGGGGCTCTACGAGCAGCACTTC.

In this sample, this clonotype turned up many times. The chain uses TRBV27 and TRBJ1-5; D is undetermined. The germline gives CDR1 MNHEY, CDR2 SMNVEV (reference sequence). The CDR3 extends over 14 amino acids. Trimming left V 1 base short and J 2 bases short, with 6 bases between. The CDR3 bases are TGTGCCAGCAGTTTATTATCCGGCAATCAGCCCCAGCATTTT. It is translated as CASSLLSGNQPQHF.

The rearrangement uses TRBV7-8 and TRBJ2-3, with a tentative D call TRBD1 (5 bases). TRBJ2-7 matches the DNA end more closely, so the J call is doubtful. CDR1 and CDR2 (germline): SGHVS, FQNEAQ. This CDR3 comprises 16 residues. This CDR3 is CASSLELTGFGYEQYF. CDR3 nucleotide sequence: TGTGCCAGCAGCTTAGAACTTACAGGTTTCGGCTACGAGCAGTACTTC.

This clonotype showed up many times. CDR3 protein: CATSDRGQGAGNEQFF. CDR3 coding DNA: TGTGCCACCAGTGACCGCGGACAGGGGGCGGGCAATGAGCAGTTCTTC. V is TRBV24-1 and J is TRBJ2-1; 11 positions match TRBD1. Per germline, CDR1 KGHDR and CDR2 SFDVKD. The length of the CDR3 is 16 residues. The V segment lost 4 bases and the J segment 6 bases; nucleotides outside the gene matches: 7.

This clonotype was seen a few times. The chain recombines TRBV4-1 with TRBJ2-5, with 8 bases identical to TRBD2. CDR1 MGHRA and CDR2 YSYEKL come from the germline V gene. The CDR3 extends over 16 amino acids. With 3 bases clipped from V and 4 bases from J, the junction kept 10 bases outside the gene matches. The DNA for the CDR3 is TGCGCCAGCAGCCAGACCTCCGGGACTAGGTTAGAGACCCAGTACTTC. Its translation: CASSQTSGTRLETQYF.

This clonotype has ten or more counts. The chain couples TRBV20-1 to TRBJ2-5; TRBD2 agrees at 9 bases. Germline V gene lookup returns CDR1 DFQATT and CDR2 SNEGSKA (reference sequence). V trimming: 0 bases; J trimming: 4 bases; junction bases outside the gene matches: 3. The CDR3 is 14 amino acids. The CDR3 sequence: CSAREAGGRETQYF. The CDR3 region has the DNA TGCAGTGCTAGAGAGGCGGGAGGGAGAGAGACCCAGTACTTC.

On this clonotype: A much larger clone is a single base away; this may be a read error. The chain is built from TRBV6-2 or TRBV6-3 and TRBJ2-7; D remains ambiguous. The length of the CDR3 is 13 residues. V lost 5 bases, J lost 2 bases, and 10 bases lay in between. Germline assignment: CDR1 MNHEY and CDR2 SVGEGT. The CDR3 spells CASSEQRAYEQYF. CDR3 coding DNA: TGTGCCAGCAGTGAACAGAGAGCCTACGAGCAGTACTTC.

In its sample, this clonotype was seen many times. This chain connects TRBV6-2 or TRBV6-3 to TRBJ1-1, with a tentative D call TRBD1 (5 bases). V was shortened by 2 bases and J by 2 bases, with 9 bases between the two germline ends. This CDR3 comprises 14 residues. The germline V gene encodes CDR1 MNHEY and CDR2 SVGEGT. The DNA for the CDR3 is TGTGCCAGCAGTTACAGACAGATTAACACTGAAGCTTTCTTT. Its translation is CASSYRQINTEAFF.

The V gene is TRBV6-2 or TRBV6-3, the J gene TRBJ2-2, with D unresolved. The germline CDR1 and CDR2 sequences are MNHEY and SVGEGT. This CDR3 is built from 17 residues. V lost 2 bases, J lost 0 bases, and 13 bases lay in between. The CDR3, as DNA: TGTGCCAGCAGTTACCACCACACCCTCTCGAACACCGGGGAGCTGTTTTTT. Its protein product is CASSYHHTLSNTGELFF.

This clonotype occurred a few times. CDR3 DNA: TGTGCCACACGGGACAGGAGGAGGGTCTATGGCTACACCTTC. Its protein is CATRDRRRVYGYTF. V and J are TRBV6-1 and TRBJ1-2; 8 nucleotides agree with TRBD1. Trimming took 10 bases from V and 4 from J; bases not matched to a gene: 11. Germline loops: CDR1 MNHNS, CDR2 SASEGT. CDR3 size: 14 residues.

This clonotype appeared many times. V and J are TRBV6-5 and TRBJ1-6; TRBD1 is a possible D gene (5 bases). Trimming pared 4 bases from V and 1 base from J, leaving 20 bases between. CDR1 and CDR2 (germline): MNHEY, SVGAGI. CDR3 length equals 19 residues. The CDR3 coding sequence is TGTGCCAGCAGTTCGCCGAGTAACGGGAGGGGTTCCTATAATTCACCCCTCCACTTT. Encoded protein: CASSSPSNGRGSYNSPLHF.

In this sample, this clonotype turned up many times. The rearrangement joins TRBV6-2 or TRBV6-3 to TRBJ2-1, with unresolved D. Trimming cost V 2 bases and J 2 bases, with 4 bases left between them. The germline CDR1 and CDR2 sequences are MNHEY and SVGEGT. This CDR3 is built from 13 residues. The CDR3 region is CASSYDTYNEQFF. The CDR3 nucleotides are TGTGCCAGCAGTTACGACACCTACAATGAGCAGTTCTTC.

This clonotype was recorded many times. The V call is TRBV28, the J call TRBJ2-7; tentative D call: TRBD1 (5 bases). CDR3 length equals 15 residues. Per the germline V gene, CDR1 is MDHEN and CDR2 is SYDVKM. V was clipped by 5 bases and J by 1 base, with 15 bases between them. CDR3 in amino acids: CASSIGETGSYEQYF. CDR3 nucleotides: TGTGCCAGCAGTATAGGGGAAACCGGGTCCTACGAGCAGTACTTC.

V usage is TRBV28 and J usage is TRBJ2-3; 8 bases are shared with TRBD1. The CDR3 loop spans 14 amino acids. With 5 bases clipped from V and 0 bases from J, the junction kept 1 base outside the gene matches. Per germline, CDR1 MDHEN and CDR2 SYDVKM. The CDR3 protein is CASSRQGSTDTQYF. DNA of the CDR3: TGTGCCAGCAGTAGACAGGGGAGCACAGATACGCAGTATTTT.

CDR3: CASSTSGRGYEQYF. The CDR3 DNA reads as TGTGCCAGCAGTACTAGCGGGAGGGGCTACGAGCAGTACTTC. This rearrangement joins TRBV6-1 to TRBJ2-7; TRBD2 matches 13 bases. The germline CDR1 and CDR2 sequences are MNHNS and SASEGT. J gave up 3 bases and V 5 bases, and 1 base lay outside the gene matches. This CDR3 has 14 amino acids.

This rearrangement joins TRBV7-3 to TRBJ2-1; 7 bases fit TRBD2. Germline V lookup: CDR1 SGHTA, CDR2 FQGTGA. There are 14 residues in the CDR3. The J segment lost 8 bases and the V segment lost 3 bases, leaving 7 bases of the junction unmatched. The CDR3 coding sequence is TGTGCCAGCAGCTTTGAGGGAGGGAGCCATGAGCAGTTCTTC. It yields the protein CASSFEGGSHEQFF.

This clonotype was seen many times. The chain couples TRBV12-5 to TRBJ2-1; TRBD1 is a possible D gene (5 bases). V lost 3 bases and J 3 bases, leaving 6 bases between the germline ends. CDR1 and CDR2 (germline): LGHNT, FRNRAP. This CDR3 comprises 13 residues. The DNA for the CDR3 is TGTGCTAGTGGTTTTGACAGCTACAATGAGCAGTTCTTC. It specifies CASGFDSYNEQFF.

This clonotype was observed at least ten times. V gene TRBV7-2 combines with J gene TRBJ2-1; 8 bases match TRBD2. The CDR3 totals 16 residues. V lost 5 bases, J lost 6 bases, and 12 bases stayed unmatched. CDR1 is SGHTA and CDR2 is FQGNSA in the germline V gene. The CDR3: CASSPERFAGGNEQFF. The CDR3 coding sequence is TGTGCCAGCAGCCCTGAACGATTTGCGGGAGGCAATGAGCAGTTCTTC.